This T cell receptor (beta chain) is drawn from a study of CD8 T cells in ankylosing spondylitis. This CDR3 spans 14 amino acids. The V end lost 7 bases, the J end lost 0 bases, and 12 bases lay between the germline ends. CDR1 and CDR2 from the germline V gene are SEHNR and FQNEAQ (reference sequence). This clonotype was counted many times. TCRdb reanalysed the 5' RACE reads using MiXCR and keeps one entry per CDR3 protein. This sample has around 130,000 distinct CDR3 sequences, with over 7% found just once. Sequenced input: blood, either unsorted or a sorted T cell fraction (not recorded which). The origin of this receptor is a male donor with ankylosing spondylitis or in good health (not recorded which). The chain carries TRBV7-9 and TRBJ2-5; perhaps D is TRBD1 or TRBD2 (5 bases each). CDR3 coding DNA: TGTGCCAGCACCGTGAGGGGAAACCAAGAGACCCAGTACTTC. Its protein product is CASTVRGNQETQYF.